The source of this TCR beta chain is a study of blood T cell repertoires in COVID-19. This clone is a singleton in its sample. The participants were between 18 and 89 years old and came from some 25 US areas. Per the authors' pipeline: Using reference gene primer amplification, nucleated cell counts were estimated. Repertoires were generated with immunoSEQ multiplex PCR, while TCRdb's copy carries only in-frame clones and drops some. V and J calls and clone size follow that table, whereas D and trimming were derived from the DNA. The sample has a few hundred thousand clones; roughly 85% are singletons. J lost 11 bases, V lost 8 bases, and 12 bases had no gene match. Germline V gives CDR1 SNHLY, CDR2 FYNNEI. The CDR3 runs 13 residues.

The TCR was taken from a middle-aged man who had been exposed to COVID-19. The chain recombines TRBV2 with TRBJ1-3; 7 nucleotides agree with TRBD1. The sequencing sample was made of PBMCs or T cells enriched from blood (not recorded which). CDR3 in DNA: TGTGCCAGCTCCGGAGACAGGGACGCCGCCATATATTTT. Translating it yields CASSGDRDAAIYF.